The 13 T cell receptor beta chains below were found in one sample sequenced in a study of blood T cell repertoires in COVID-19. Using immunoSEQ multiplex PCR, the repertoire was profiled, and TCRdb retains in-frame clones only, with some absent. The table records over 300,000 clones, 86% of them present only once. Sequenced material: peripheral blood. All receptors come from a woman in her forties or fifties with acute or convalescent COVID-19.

The CDR3 reads CASSLAPAGGYEQYF. CDR3 nucleotides: TGTGCCAGCAGCTTAGCTCCAGCGGGGGGTTACGAGCAGTACTTC. The chain links TRBV11-2 to TRBJ2-7, with 9 bases matching TRBD2. J was trimmed by 4 bases and V by 1 base; bases with no gene match: 5. Looked up from germline, CDR1 is SGHAT and CDR2 is FQNNGV. The CDR3 consists of 15 residues.

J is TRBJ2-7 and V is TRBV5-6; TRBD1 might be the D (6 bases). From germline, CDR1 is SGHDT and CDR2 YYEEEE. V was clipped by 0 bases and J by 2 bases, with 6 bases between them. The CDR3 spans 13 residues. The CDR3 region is CASSLGGPYEQYF. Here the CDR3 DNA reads TGTGCCAGCAGCTTGGGGGGGCCCTACGAGCAGTACTTC.

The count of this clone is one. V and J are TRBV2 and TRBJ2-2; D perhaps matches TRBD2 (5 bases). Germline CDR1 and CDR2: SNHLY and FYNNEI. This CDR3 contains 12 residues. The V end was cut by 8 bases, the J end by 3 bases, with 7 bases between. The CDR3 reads CASSRDTGELFF. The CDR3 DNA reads TGTGCCAGCTCGAGGGACACCGGGGAGCTGTTTTTT.

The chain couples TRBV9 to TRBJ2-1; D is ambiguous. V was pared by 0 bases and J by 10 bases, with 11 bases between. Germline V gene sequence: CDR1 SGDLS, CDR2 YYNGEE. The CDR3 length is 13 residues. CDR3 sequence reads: CASSVADWVEQFF. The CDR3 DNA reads TGTGCCAGCAGCGTAGCAGACTGGGTCGAGCAGTTCTTC. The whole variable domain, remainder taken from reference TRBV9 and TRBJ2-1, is DSGVTQTPKHLITATGQRVTLRCSPRSGDLSVYWYQQSLDQGLQFLIQYYNGEERAKGNILERFSAQQFPDLHSELNLSSLELGDSALYFCASSVADWVEQFFGPGTRLTVL.

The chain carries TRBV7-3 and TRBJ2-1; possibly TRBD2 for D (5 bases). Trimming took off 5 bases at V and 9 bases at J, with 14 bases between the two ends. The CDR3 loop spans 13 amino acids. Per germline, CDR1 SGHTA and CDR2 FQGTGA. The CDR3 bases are TGTGCCAGCAGCCCATCTAGCTCTAGTGAGCAGTTCTTC. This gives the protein CASSPSSSSEQFF. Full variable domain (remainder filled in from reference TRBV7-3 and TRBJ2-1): GAGVSQTPSNKVTEKGKYVELRCDPISGHTALYWYRQSLGQGPEFLIYFQGTGAADDSGLPNDRFFAVRPEGSVSTLKIQRTERGDSAVYLCASSPSSSSEQFFGPGTRLTVL.

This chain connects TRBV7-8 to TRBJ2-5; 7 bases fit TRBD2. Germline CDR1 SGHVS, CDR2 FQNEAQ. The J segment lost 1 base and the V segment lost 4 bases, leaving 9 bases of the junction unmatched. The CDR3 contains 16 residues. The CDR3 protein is CASSWNSGLIQETQYF. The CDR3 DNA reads TGTGCCAGCAGCTGGAACTCGGGACTAATCCAAGAGACCCAGTACTTC.

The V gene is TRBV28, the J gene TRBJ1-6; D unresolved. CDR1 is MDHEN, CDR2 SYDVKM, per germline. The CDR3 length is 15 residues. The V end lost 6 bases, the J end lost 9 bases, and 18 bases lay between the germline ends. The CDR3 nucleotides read TGTGCCAGCAGCTACCCCGTGAGGGTAACTTCACCCCTCCACTTT. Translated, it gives CASSYPVRVTSPLHF.

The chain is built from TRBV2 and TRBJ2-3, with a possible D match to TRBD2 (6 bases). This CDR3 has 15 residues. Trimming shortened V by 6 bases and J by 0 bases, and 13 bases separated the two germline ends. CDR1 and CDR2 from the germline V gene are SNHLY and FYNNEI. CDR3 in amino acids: CASSGLIFSTDTQYF. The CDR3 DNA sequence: TGTGCCAGCAGCGGACTAATCTTTAGCACAGATACGCAGTATTTT.

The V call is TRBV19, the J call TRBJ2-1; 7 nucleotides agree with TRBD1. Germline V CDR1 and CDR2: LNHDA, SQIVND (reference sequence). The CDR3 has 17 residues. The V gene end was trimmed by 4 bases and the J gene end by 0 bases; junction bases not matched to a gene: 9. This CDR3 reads CASSTSPDRVSYNEQFF. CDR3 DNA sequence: TGTGCCAGTAGTACCTCCCCCGACAGGGTCTCCTACAATGAGCAGTTCTTC.

The CDR3 DNA sequence: TGTGCCAGCAGCCCCCGCTGGAGGGGTAATTCACCCCTCCACTTT. It translates to CASSPRWRGNSPLHF. The J gene is TRBJ1-6, the V gene TRBV11-3, with a weak D call TRBD1 (5 bases). The ends were cut back, 5 bases at V and 6 bases at J, with 14 bases in the middle. This CDR3 has 15 residues. Germline CDR1 SGHNT, CDR2 YENEEA.

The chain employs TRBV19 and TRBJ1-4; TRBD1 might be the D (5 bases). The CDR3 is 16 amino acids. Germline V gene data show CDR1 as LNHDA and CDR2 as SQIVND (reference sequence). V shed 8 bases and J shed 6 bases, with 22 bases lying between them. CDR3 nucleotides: TGTGCCAGTTCACACAATCCGGGACTGGGGGATGAAAAACTGTTTTTT. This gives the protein CASSHNPGLGDEKLFF.

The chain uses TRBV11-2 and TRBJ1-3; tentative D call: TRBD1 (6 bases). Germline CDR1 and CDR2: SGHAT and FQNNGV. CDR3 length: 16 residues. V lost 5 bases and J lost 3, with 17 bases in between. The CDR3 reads CASSRQQGTNGNTIYF. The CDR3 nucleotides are TGTGCCAGCAGCCGACAACAGGGTACGAATGGAAACACCATATATTTT.

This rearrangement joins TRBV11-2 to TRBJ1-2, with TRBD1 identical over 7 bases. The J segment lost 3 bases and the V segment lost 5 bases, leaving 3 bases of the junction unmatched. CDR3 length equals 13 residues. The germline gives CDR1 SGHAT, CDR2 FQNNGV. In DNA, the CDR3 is TGTGCCAGCAGCGTTGACAGGGACTATGGCTACACCTTC. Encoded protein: CASSVDRDYGYTF.